A single sample is the source of the 19 T cell receptor beta chains below, sequenced in a study of T cell clonality in common variable immunodeficiency. General study points: Common variable immunodeficiency TCR beta sequences reportedly had fewer deletions and N-nucleotide insertions.

Their recognized antigens are unknown. Assay used: immunoSEQ multiplex PCR; TCRdb lists only in-frame clones, some missing. The sample includes tens of thousands of clones, none of them occurring once. Input material: peripheral blood mononuclear cells. All receptors derive from a human donor with common variable immunodeficiency.

CDR3 amino acids: CASSQGLNEKKQPQHF. The part of the CDR3 DNA that was read is TGTGCCAGCTCCCAAGGACTTAACGAAAAGAAGCAGCCC. The chain employs TRBV18 and TRBJ1-5; D is unclear. The read stops 3 residues short of the end of the CDR3; the missing end is completed from the germline J gene. The V end was cut by 6 bases, the J end by 7 bases, with 22 bases between. Germline V gene lookup returns CDR1 KGHSH and CDR2 LQKENI. This CDR3 has 16 amino acids.

A note on this clone: From the germline J gene comes the end of the CDR3, since the read stops 3 residues before it. This specimen includes other DNA sequences encoding the same CDR3. The genes are TRBV19 and TRBJ1-2; a possible D gene is TRBD1 (6 bases). The CDR3 sequence is 15 residues long. V lost 6 bases and J lost 5, with 19 bases in between. Germline V gene lookup returns CDR1 LNHDA and CDR2 SQIVND (reference sequence). Incomplete CDR3 DNA: TGTGCCAGTAGGGCTTCTGGACAGCTCCCTTATGGC. This sequence encodes CASRASGQLPYG. The full CDR3 is CASRASGQLPYGYTF.

In this sample, this clone turned up many times. This CDR3 reads CASSSRVWGNQPQHF. The part of the CDR3 DNA that was read is TGTGCCAGCAGCTCCAGGGTTTGGGGCAATCAGCCC. The V call is TRBV7-2, the J call TRBJ1-5; tentatively, D is TRBD1 (5 bases). The read comes to an end 3 residues before the CDR3 does, leaving the germline J gene to fill in the end. This CDR3 region has 15 residues. Germline CDR1 reads SGHTA; CDR2 reads FQGNSA. V lost 4 bases, J lost 2 bases, and 12 bases lay in between.

Details on this clone: The missing CDR3 end, 3 residues past where the read stops, is filled in from the germline J gene. The rearrangement joins TRBV20-1 to TRBJ1-5; tentatively, D is TRBD1 (5 bases). Deletions cut 6 bases from V and 6 bases from J, with 18 bases between. Per germline, CDR1 DFQATT and CDR2 SNEGSKA (reference sequence). There are 14 residues in the CDR3. The chain's CDR3 is CSAKHGGEGQPQHF. Incomplete CDR3 DNA: TGCAGTGCAAAGCATGGGGGGGAGGGTCAGCCC.

Turning to this clone: The sequenced fragment ends 3 residues before the CDR3 boundary, so the rest is inferred from the germline J gene. The chain links TRBV7-2 to TRBJ2-3; the match to TRBD1 covers 9 bases. V was pared by 4 bases and J by 4 bases, with 3 bases of the junction left unmatched. The CDR3 is 14 residues long. Germline V CDR1 and CDR2: SGHTA, FQGNSA. CDR3 loop: CASSSRQGADTQYF. The sequenced part of the CDR3 DNA is TGTGCCAGCAGCTCTAGACAGGGGGCAGATACG.

In this sample, this clone turned up a few times. Read sequence stops 3 residues before the CDR3 end, and the germline J gene provides the missing end. The V gene is TRBV19, the J gene TRBJ2-1; D might be TRBD1 (5 bases). V lost 3 bases, J lost 4 bases, and 13 bases lay in between. This CDR3 is 15 amino acids long. Germline CDR1 is LNHDA and CDR2 is SQIVND (reference sequence). The DNA read from the CDR3 is TGTGCCAGTAGTATCGAAGGGGCAGGTTACAATGAG. Its protein is CASSIEGAGYNE. The whole CDR3 sequence is CASSIEGAGYNEQFF.

This clone was found many times. Sequencing ends 3 residues short of the CDR3 end; the germline J gene provides the rest. V usage is TRBV5-1 and J usage is TRBJ2-2, with D possibly TRBD2 on 6 matching bases. From germline, CDR1 is SGHRS and CDR2 YFSETQ. This CDR3 comprises 17 residues. The V gene lost 0 bases and the J gene lost 4 bases, with 16 bases spanning the gap. CDR3 protein: CASSLGTPGGGTGELFF. CDR3 DNA, as far as it was read: TGCGCCAGCAGCTTGGGTACCCCCGGGGGAGGCACCGGGGAG.

A remark on this clone: The read finishes 3 residues shy of the CDR3 end, and the germline J gene is used to complete it. The chain has TRBV18 and TRBJ1-1, with D unclear. Germline CDR1 is KGHSH and CDR2 is LQKENI. This CDR3 contains 13 residues. The germline V and J ends were trimmed by 6 bases and 4 bases, with 12 bases remaining between them. The sequenced part of the CDR3 DNA is TGTGCCAGCTCTGCGGGGTGGAGCACTGAA. This translates into CASSAGWSTE. The CDR3 in its entirety is CASSAGWSTEAFF.

This clone appeared a few times. The read ends 3 residues shy of where the CDR3 ends; the end is completed using the germline J gene. The rearrangement links TRBV19 to TRBJ2-1, with 15 bases aligning to TRBD2. CDR1 is LNHDA, CDR2 SQIVND, per germline (reference sequence). The CDR3 loop spans 18 amino acids. Trimming took 9 bases from V and 1 from J; bases not matched to a gene: 10. The sequenced CDR3 bases are TGTGCCAGCCTGTCGGGACTAGCGGGGGGCAGATCCTACAATGAG. Translation gives CASLSGLAGGRSYNE. The full CDR3 protein reads CASLSGLAGGRSYNEQFF.

In regard to this clone: Read coverage stops 3 residues before the CDR3 terminus; the germline J gene supplies the remainder. The chain carries TRBV20-1 and TRBJ1-2, with 8 bases fitting TRBD1. The CDR3 spans 13 residues. Per the germline V gene, CDR1 is DFQATT and CDR2 is SNEGSKA (reference sequence). The CDR3 spells CSVGDRREGGYTF. CDR3 DNA, as far as it was read: TGCAGTGTAGGGGACAGGAGGGAAGGAGGC.

This clone turned up a few times. The sequence runs out 3 residues before the end of the CDR3; the remainder is reconstructed from the germline J gene. The rearrangement uses TRBV30 and TRBJ2-7; D is tentatively TRBD1 or TRBD2 (6 bases each). The CDR3 is made up of 12 amino acids. V lost 4 bases and J 4 bases, leaving 11 bases between the germline ends. Germline lookup yields CDR1 GTSNPN and CDR2 SVGIG (reference sequence). The CDR3 reads CAWTGEVYEQYF. The part of the CDR3 DNA that was read is TGTGCCTGGACAGGGGAGGTTTACGAG.

A few counts support this clone. The read halts 3 residues ahead of the CDR3 end, with the missing end drawn from the germline J gene. The chain has TRBV5-1 and TRBJ2-7; 14 nucleotides agree with TRBD2. CDR1 is SGHRS and CDR2 is YFSETQ in the germline V gene. The V and J ends lost 3 bases and 6 bases, in that order; junction bases with no gene match: 11. The CDR3 is made up of 17 amino acids. CDR3 amino acids: CASSWGLAGDLRGEQYF. The DNA read from the CDR3 is TGCGCCAGCAGCTGGGGACTAGCGGGGGACCTCCGCGGCGAG.

Concerning this clone: Read data end 3 residues before the CDR3 end; the end is taken from the germline J gene. V is TRBV7-9 and J is TRBJ1-4; no definite D call. The CDR3 has 15 residues. V lost 2 bases to trimming and J lost 1 base, with 8 bases between them. From germline, CDR1 is SEHNR and CDR2 FQNEAQ (reference sequence). The sequenced CDR3 bases are TGTGCCAGCAGCTTAATACTAATAACTAATGAAAAA. This gives the protein CASSLILITNEK. The entire CDR3 sequence reads CASSLILITNEKLFF. The full variable domain, rest sourced from reference TRBV7-9 and TRBJ1-4, is DTGVSQNPRHKITKRGQNVTFRCDPISEHNRLYWYRQTLGQGPEFLTYFQNEAQLEKSRLLSDRFSAERPKGSFSTLEIQRTEQGDSAMYLCASSLILITNEKLFFGSGTQLSVL.

There are a few counts of this clone. The CDR3 end is not reached by the read, which stops 3 residues before it; the germline J gene fills it in. This chain connects TRBV20-1 to TRBJ2-5; D gene ambiguous. This CDR3 comprises 13 residues. Trimming shortened V by 3 bases and J by 4 bases, and 12 bases separated the two germline ends. The germline gives CDR1 DFQATT, CDR2 SNEGSKA (reference sequence). The DNA read from the CDR3 is TGCAGTGCTAGCCGAGAGGCAATAGAGACC. Translated: CSASREAIET. The entire CDR3 reads CSASREAIETQYF.

A few counts support this clone. CDR3 DNA, as far as it was read: TGCGCCAGCAGCTCACTCGCAGATAAATCAAAGGGGCGAGCAGTGGACGAG. Amino acids: CASSSLADKSKGRAVDE. The whole CDR3 is CASSSLADKSKGRAVDEQYF. The chain recombines TRBV5-1 with TRBJ2-7; possibly TRBD1 for D (5 bases). The CDR3 is cut off 3 residues early in the read; its end comes from the germline J gene. The length of the CDR3 is 20 residues. With 3 bases removed from V and 5 bases from J, the gap between germline ends came to 33 bases. Germline CDR1 is SGHRS and CDR2 is YFSETQ.

About this clone itself: The sequence runs out 3 residues before the end of the CDR3; the remainder is reconstructed from the germline J gene. The chain carries TRBV18 and TRBJ1-2, with D possibly TRBD1 on 6 matching bases. The germline gives CDR1 KGHSH, CDR2 LQKENI. This CDR3 has 14 amino acids. The ends were cut back, 3 bases at V and 4 bases at J, with 12 bases in the middle. CDR3 region: CASSPIGQTYGYTF. The part of the CDR3 DNA that was read is TGTGCCAGCTCACCCATAGGACAGACCTATGGC. Using reference TRBV18 and TRBJ1-2 for the parts outside the CDR3, the full variable domain is NAGVMQNPRHLVRRRGQEARLRCSPMKGHSHVYWYRQLPEEGLKFMVYLQKENIIDESGMPKERFSAEFPKEGPSILRIQQVVRGDSAAYFCASSPIGQTYGYTFGSGTRLTVV.

This clone was seen ten or more times. The read ends 3 residues shy of where the CDR3 ends; the end is completed using the germline J gene. The chain recombines TRBV5-1 with TRBJ2-5, with D maybe TRBD2 (5 bases). CDR1 and CDR2 from the germline V gene are SGHRS and YFSETQ. This CDR3 comprises 13 residues. V was trimmed by 0 bases and J by 5 bases, leaving 8 bases between them. The CDR3 bases that were read are TGCGCCAGCAGCTTGGGACTAAGGGAGACC. Translated: CASSLGLRET. The whole CDR3 sequence reads CASSLGLRETQYF.

In the case of this clone: The DNA ends 3 residues before the CDR3 does, and the rest of the CDR3 is filled in from the germline J gene. The V call is TRBV2, the J call TRBJ2-5, with 12 nucleotides matching TRBD1. J lost 4 bases, V lost 7 bases, and 4 bases had no gene match. The CDR3 loop spans 14 amino acids. Looked up from germline, CDR1 is SNHLY and CDR2 is FYNNEI. The part of the CDR3 DNA that was read is TGTGCCAGCATGCGGGGACAGGGGGCAGAGACC. It encodes CASMRGQGAET. The whole CDR3 reads CASMRGQGAETQYF.

This clone was seen a handful of times. The read halts 3 residues ahead of the CDR3 end, with the missing end drawn from the germline J gene. The gene calls are TRBV7-6 and TRBJ2-1; D remains unclear. Trimming stripped 3 bases from V and 0 bases from J, with 15 bases between. The CDR3 consists of 17 residues. The germline CDR1 and CDR2 sequences are SGHVS and FNYEAQ. The CDR3 reads CASSFAGLSSSYNEQFF. The covered CDR3 bases are TGTGCCAGCAGCTTTGCAGGATTGTCGAGCTCCTACAATGAG.